This T cell receptor beta chain is from a study of blood T cell repertoires in COVID-19. The overall study: Specimens from acute and convalescent COVID-19 originated in the United States, Italy and Spain. Nucleic acid was either cDNA or gDNA, and it came from T cells, B-cell-depleted T cells, or PBMCs.

As handled by the study authors: Amplification of reference gene primers provided the estimated nucleated cell counts. Clones were sequenced by immunoSEQ multiplex PCR, and TCRdb holds only the in-frame ones, with some missing. That table is the source of V, J and clone size, and D and trimming were worked out from the DNA. The sample contains about 28,000 clones, around three quarters of which appear only once. V was shortened by 4 bases and J by 8 bases, with 15 bases between the two germline ends. Germline V gene sequence: CDR1 GTSNPN, CDR2 SVGIG (reference sequence). The length of the CDR3 is 14 residues.

The chain links TRBV30 to TRBJ1-6; possible D gene TRBD1, 5 bases. This clonotype originated in a man between 65 and 79 years old with acute or convalescent COVID-19. The specimen sequenced was peripheral blood. CDR3 in DNA: TGTGCCTGGATTTCCGACAGCCGGGATTCACCCCTCCACTTT. It codes for CAWISDSRDSPLHF.